This T cell receptor (beta chain) was identified during a study of cytomegalovirus exposure and HLA in healthy donors. Whole-study context: Drawn from HLA-typed donors, 65 million to 100 million unique TCRs were held in an early data release.

Trimming cost V 3 bases and J 8 bases; bases outside gene matches: 1. The CDR3 runs to 12 residues. Germline V CDR1 and CDR2: MNHEY, SMNVEV (reference sequence). Researchers ran the PCR with 60 Vbeta and 13 Jbeta primers. Here immunoSEQ multiplex PCR was the method, and the copy in TCRdb shows in-frame clones only, minus some. The sample yields about 150,000 clones, 55% to 70% seen once. Worth noting for this clone: Its antigen remains unidentified.

General study results and limits: As a later analysis revealed, most CMV-associated TCR beta chains appeared HLA-restricted. Around 160 TCR beta chains were listed as cytomegalovirus-associated.

Sequencing used PBMCs. The sequence was obtained from a woman between 25 and 40 years old in good health and CMV-seropositive. The chain recombines TRBV27 with TRBJ2-1; 7 positions match TRBD2. The CDR3 DNA reads as TGTGCCAGCAGTTTTGCGGGGGATGAGCAGTTCTTC. It yields the protein CASSFAGDEQFF.